Each of the 27 T cell receptor beta chains below was sequenced from the same sample in a study of OX40 agonist ivuxolimab in advanced cancers. The method was immunoSEQ multiplex PCR; TCRdb's version includes in-frame clones alone and lacks a portion of them. The sample shows around 32,000 clones, over 85% of them seen only once. The specimen was CD4+ or CD8+ T cells sorted from blood, collected in a trial of the OX40 agonist ivuxolimab. All receptors derive from an adult with an advanced solid tumor such as melanoma, head and neck, liver or kidney cancer.

This rearrangement joins TRBV29-1 to TRBJ2-3; 8 bases agree with TRBD1. V shed 6 bases, J shed 0 bases, and the junction held 5 bases outside the gene matches. Germline V gene lookup returns CDR1 SQVTM and CDR2 ANQGSEA. This CDR3 is built from 14 residues. The CDR3 nucleotides are TGCAGCGTAAGACAGGGGAGAAGCACAGATACGCAGTATTTT. This gives the protein CSVRQGRSTDTQYF.

The CDR3 protein is CASNLEGGTYEQYF. The CDR3 DNA is TGTGCCAGCAACCTGGAAGGGGGGACGTACGAGCAGTACTTC. This chain joins TRBV7-2 and TRBJ2-7; either TRBD1 or TRBD2 may fit D (6 bases each). CDR1 SGHTA and CDR2 FQGNSA come from the germline V gene. Trimming shortened V by 7 bases and J by 4 bases, and 17 bases separated the two germline ends. CDR3 length: 14 residues. The full variable domain, its missing parts supplied by reference TRBV7-2 and TRBJ2-7, is GAGVSQSPSNKVTEKGKDVELRCDPISGHTALYWYRQSLGQGLEFLIYFQGNSAPDKSGLPSDRFSAERTGGSVSTLTIQRTQQEDSAVYLCASNLEGGTYEQYFGPGTRLTVT.

The chain links TRBV5-6 to TRBJ2-7; D perhaps matches TRBD1 (6 bases). The CDR3 spans 15 residues. Germline V lookup: CDR1 SGHDT, CDR2 YYEEEE. The V end was cut by 2 bases, the J end by 0 bases, with 12 bases between. The CDR3 DNA is TGTGCCAGCAGCTTTGGGGACACCTTCTCCTACGAGCAGTACTTC. It specifies CASSFGDTFSYEQYF. Supplemented by reference TRBV5-6 and TRBJ2-7, the full variable domain reads DAGVTQSPTHLIKTRGQQVTLRCSPKSGHDTVSWYQQALGQGPQFIFQYYEEEERQRGNFPDRFSGHQFPNYSSELNVNALLLGDSALYLCASSFGDTFSYEQYFGPGTRLTVT.

The chain is built from TRBV5-4 and TRBJ2-7; D is possibly TRBD1 (6 bases). CDR1 is SGHNT, CDR2 YYREEE, per germline (reference sequence). V lost 4 bases, J lost 0 bases, and 17 bases lay in between. The CDR3 sequence is 16 residues long. The CDR3 loop is CASSAGRQASSYEQYF. CDR3 coding DNA: TGTGCCAGCAGCGCTGGGAGACAGGCCAGCTCCTACGAGCAGTACTTC. Full variable domain (rest looked up from reference TRBV5-4 and TRBJ2-7): ETGVTQSPTHLIKTRGQQVTLRCSSQSGHNTVSWYQQALGQGPQFIFQYYREEENGRGNFPPRFSGLQFPNYSSELNVNALELDDSALYLCASSAGRQASSYEQYFGPGTRLTVT.

CDR3 residues: CASSSSNSGTSRGEQYF. CDR3 nucleotide sequence: TGTGCCAGCAGCTCCTCTAATTCCGGGACTTCGAGGGGGGAGCAGTACTTC. The V gene is TRBV7-9, the J gene TRBJ2-7; the D gene could be TRBD1 or TRBD2 (6 bases each). CDR1 SEHNR and CDR2 FQNEAQ come from the germline V gene (reference sequence). There are 17 residues in the CDR3. The V and J ends lost 4 bases and 7 bases respectively, with 26 bases between them.

The chain employs TRBV28 and TRBJ1-5; the D gene is possibly TRBD1 (6 bases). V was pared by 10 bases and J by 3 bases, with 19 bases between. Per the germline V gene, CDR1 is MDHEN and CDR2 is SYDVKM. This CDR3 contains 15 residues. CDR3 in amino acids: CATTGTGDYNQPQHF. The CDR3 bases are TGTGCCACCACAGGGACCGGAGACTACAATCAGCCCCAGCATTTT.

The chain uses TRBV27 and TRBJ2-7, with D perhaps matching TRBD2 (6 bases). CDR1 is MNHEY and CDR2 is SMNVEV in the germline V gene (reference sequence). V was shortened by 9 bases and J by 6 bases, with 24 bases between the two germline ends. The CDR3 length is 15 residues. DNA for the CDR3: TGTGCCAGGCATCCAGCCCTGCGGGGACTGGGCGAGCAGTACTTC. It encodes CARHPALRGLGEQYF.

This chain uses TRBV6-5 with TRBJ1-6; TRBD1 aligns across 9 bases. Germline loops: CDR1 MNHEY, CDR2 SVGAGI. The CDR3 has 15 residues. V dropped 6 bases and J dropped 11; count of bases not matched to a gene: 11. The CDR3 protein is CASSSDRGSSAPLHF. The CDR3 region has the DNA TGTGCCAGCAGCTCGGACAGGGGTTCTTCGGCACCCCTCCACTTT.

The chain uses TRBV6-6 and TRBJ2-7; D is possibly TRBD2 (6 bases). Trimming stripped 7 bases from V and 7 bases from J, with 11 bases between. The CDR3 is 11 amino acids. CDR1 and CDR2 (germline): MNHNY, SVGAGI (reference sequence). DNA for the CDR3: TGTGCCAGCACGGGGGTCGGAGAGCAGTACTTC. Residues: CASTGVGEQYF.

The V gene is TRBV11-2, the J gene TRBJ2-7, with TRBD1 identical over 8 bases. This CDR3 is built from 15 residues. The germline CDR1 and CDR2 sequences are SGHAT and FQNNGV. V gave up 1 base and J gave up 2 bases; unmatched junction bases: 4. CDR3 DNA sequence: TGTGCCAGCAGCTTAGGGACAGGGCAGGCCTACGAGCAGTACTTC. Translation: CASSLGTGQAYEQYF.

V is TRBV11-2 and J is TRBJ1-2; D remains ambiguous. The CDR3 contains 11 residues. CDR1 SGHAT and CDR2 FQNNGV come from the germline V gene. Trimming removed 6 bases at V and 4 bases at J, with 6 bases between. As DNA, the CDR3 is TGTGCCAGCAGAAAGACCTATGGCTACACCTTC. Its translation: CASRKTYGYTF.

The table lists this clone with a few counts. The rearrangement joins TRBV4-1 to TRBJ2-1; TRBD2 is a possible D gene (6 bases). This CDR3 comprises 14 residues. The germline CDR1 and CDR2 sequences are MGHRA and YSYEKL. V was clipped by 4 bases and J by 0 bases, with 7 bases between them. Here the CDR3 DNA reads TGCGCCAGCAGCCTGGGGGGCTCCTACAATGAGCAGTTCTTC. This codes for CASSLGGSYNEQFF.

This chain joins TRBV4-1 and TRBJ2-5, with a possible D match to TRBD2 (7 bases). The CDR3 has 12 residues. V was cut by 6 bases and J by 5 bases, with 10 bases left in between. Germline V CDR1 and CDR2: MGHRA, YSYEKL. The CDR3 DNA is TGCGCCAGCAGTGGGGGGGCGGAGACCCAGTACTTC. The encoded protein is CASSGGAETQYF.

The chain recombines TRBV6-1 with TRBJ1-1; D gene unclear. The CDR3 covers 15 residues. Trimming shortened V by 0 bases and J by 0 bases, and 8 bases separated the two germline ends. Germline V gives CDR1 MNHNS, CDR2 SASEGT. The CDR3 reads CASSEAIPLNTEAFF. The CDR3 DNA sequence: TGTGCCAGCAGTGAAGCCATCCCACTGAACACTGAAGCTTTCTTT.

The gene calls are TRBV5-4 and TRBJ1-1; D not resolved. This CDR3 has 14 residues. Trimming stripped 1 base from V and 0 bases from J, with 7 bases between. CDR1 is SGHNT and CDR2 is YYREEE in the germline V gene (reference sequence). DNA of the CDR3: TGTGCCAGCAGCTTGCACGGGTTGAACACTGAAGCTTTCTTT. Its translation is CASSLHGLNTEAFF.

The chain joins TRBV9 to TRBJ2-7; D call uncertain. The CDR3 runs to 16 residues. V dropped 0 bases and J dropped 1 base, with 14 bases sitting between them. CDR1 is SGDLS, CDR2 YYNGEE, per germline. The CDR3 DNA is TGTGCCAGCAGCGTAGGTGATAACTTAGGTTCCTACGAGCAGTACTTC. Protein sequence: CASSVGDNLGSYEQYF.

V is TRBV7-9 and J is TRBJ1-5, with D unresolved. Trimming stripped 2 bases from V and 6 bases from J, with 17 bases between. This CDR3 is built from 16 residues. The germline gives CDR1 SEHNR, CDR2 FQNEAQ (reference sequence). The CDR3 loop is CASSLSMSGLSQPQHF. The CDR3 DNA reads as TGTGCCAGCAGCTTAAGTATGTCCGGGCTAAGTCAGCCCCAGCATTTT.

This clone turned up a few times. The chain couples TRBV27 to TRBJ2-1, with 7 bases that match TRBD1. This CDR3 contains 14 residues. The germline V gene has CDR1 MNHEY and CDR2 SMNVEV (reference sequence). After removal of 5 bases from V and 2 bases from J, the junction contained 3 bases not matched to a gene. As DNA, the CDR3 is TGTGCCAGCAGTCCCCAGGGGGCCTACAATGAGCAGTTCTTC. Its protein is CASSPQGAYNEQFF.

The rearrangement links TRBV19 to TRBJ2-3; 10 positions match TRBD2. V lost 1 base to trimming and J lost 2 bases; unmatched junction nucleotides: 3. The CDR3 length is 16 residues. The V gene's germline CDR1 is LNHDA and CDR2 SQIVND (reference sequence). The CDR3 reads CASSIGTSGFTDTQYF. DNA of the CDR3: TGTGCCAGTAGTATAGGGACTAGCGGCTTCACAGATACGCAGTATTTT.

The gene calls are TRBV14 and TRBJ2-1; 9 bases are shared with TRBD2. This CDR3 is 14 amino acids long. Germline V CDR1 and CDR2: SGHDN, FVKESK. Trimming removed 4 bases from V and 4 bases from J; junction bases left unmatched: 2. Here the CDR3 DNA reads TGTGCCAGCAGCCCTAGCGGGATATACAATGAGCAGTTCTTC. Amino acid sequence: CASSPSGIYNEQFF.

The chain is built from TRBV19 and TRBJ1-3; D remains ambiguous. The V end lost 3 bases, the J end lost 2 bases, and 8 bases lay between the germline ends. The length of the CDR3 is 14 residues. From germline, CDR1 is LNHDA and CDR2 SQIVND (reference sequence). The CDR3 nucleotides read TGTGCCAGTAGTATGGGGAGCGCTGGAAACACCATATATTTT. This encodes CASSMGSAGNTIYF.

The chain is built from TRBV19 and TRBJ2-7; 7 bases map to TRBD1. The CDR3 has 17 amino acids. V lost 5 bases, J lost 0 bases, and 13 bases stayed unmatched. In germline, CDR1 is LNHDA, CDR2 SQIVND (reference sequence). CDR3 protein: CASSSPTGPFSSYEQYF. The DNA for the CDR3 is TGTGCCAGTAGTTCTCCGACAGGGCCCTTCAGCTCCTACGAGCAGTACTTC.

This chain joins TRBV2 and TRBJ2-7, with D perhaps matching TRBD1 (6 bases). Looked up from germline, CDR1 is SNHLY and CDR2 is FYNNEI. Deletions cut 7 bases from V and 3 bases from J, with 13 bases between. CDR3 size: 13 residues. CDR3 residues: CASNEGRGYEQYF. DNA for the CDR3: TGTGCCAGCAACGAGGGCAGGGGCTACGAGCAGTACTTC. Using reference TRBV2 and TRBJ2-7 for the parts outside the CDR3, the full variable domain is EPEVTQTPSHQVTQMGQEVILRCVPISNHLYFYWYRQILGQKVEFLVSFYNNEISEKSEIFDDQFSVERPDGSNFTLKIRSTKLEDSAMYFCASNEGRGYEQYFGPGTRLTVT.

About this clone: This CDR3 is also generated by other DNA sequences in the sample. V is TRBV28 and J is TRBJ2-3; 9 bases map to TRBD1. The CDR3 is made up of 14 amino acids. The trim removed 5 bases at V and 6 bases at J, leaving 6 bases unmatched. Germline values: CDR1 MDHEN, CDR2 SYDVKM. The CDR3, as DNA: TGTGCCAGCAGTCACAGGGGGCTCGGGGATACGCAGTATTTT. Protein: CASSHRGLGDTQYF.

CDR3 in amino acids: CASSQVGEGWDKNIQYF. The CDR3 DNA reads TGCGCCAGCAGCCAGGTTGGAGAGGGGTGGGACAAAAACATTCAGTACTTC. This chain uses TRBV4-1 with TRBJ2-4, with D perhaps given as TRBD1 or TRBD2 (5 bases each). Germline V gene data show CDR1 as MGHRA and CDR2 as YSYEKL. V was clipped by 3 bases and J by 3 bases, with 18 bases between them. The CDR3 runs 17 residues.

The chain combines TRBV30 with TRBJ2-5; D is possibly TRBD1 or TRBD2 (5 bases each). Gene TRBJ2-7 matches the end of the DNA better, so the J call may be wrong. The CDR3 spans 14 residues. The germline V gene encodes CDR1 GTSNPN and CDR2 SVGIG (reference sequence). The CDR3 DNA is TGTGCCTGGAGTGGGGGTAGGGGAGCCTACGAGCAGTACTTC. Its translation is CAWSGGRGAYEQYF.

The V gene is TRBV19, the J gene TRBJ2-6; D possibly corresponds to TRBD1 (6 bases). V shed 5 bases and J shed 2 bases, with 7 bases lying between them. This CDR3 comprises 14 residues. From germline, CDR1 is LNHDA and CDR2 SQIVND (reference sequence). The CDR3 DNA is TGTGCCAGTAGTTGGACAGCTGGGGCCAACGTCCTGACTTTC. Its translation is CASSWTAGANVLTF.